This T cell receptor (beta chain) was identified in a study of blood T cell repertoires in COVID-19. Background on the study: Samples representing acute and convalescent COVID-19 were sourced from the United States, Italy and Spain.

Trimming stripped 2 bases from V and 5 bases from J, with 13 bases between. Germline assignment: CDR1 SGDLS and CDR2 YYNGEE. The CDR3 length is 15 residues. Here immunoSEQ multiplex PCR was the method, and the copy in TCRdb shows in-frame clones only, minus some. This repertoire shows 150,000 to 200,000 clones, roughly nine tenths found once; its top ten account for 20% to 30%. Sequenced sample: peripheral blood. This chain connects TRBV9 to TRBJ1-4; the D gene is possibly TRBD1 (6 bases). The clonotype originates from a man aged 60 to 69 with acute or convalescent COVID-19. The DNA for the CDR3 is TGTGCCAGCAGCGTCAAGGACAGCCCGAATGAAAAACTGTTTTTT. As protein: CASSVKDSPNEKLFF. The full variable domain, completed using reference TRBV9 and TRBJ1-4, is DSGVTQTPKHLITATGQRVTLRCSPRSGDLSVYWYQQSLDQGLQFLIQYYNGEERAKGNILERFSAQQFPDLHSELNLSSLELGDSALYFCASSVKDSPNEKLFFGSGTQLSVL.